Listed here are 5 T cell receptor beta chains from one sample, sequenced in a study of CXCR3-negative and CXCR3-positive naive CD8 T cells. No cognate antigen is known for these TCRs. Study observations and caveats: Naive CXCR3-positive cells had TRB CDR3s more hydrophobic than those of CXCR3-negative naive cells.

UMI-labeled 5' RACE yielded the TRB cDNA libraries. TCRdb reprocessed the 5' RACE reads and reports one entry per CDR3 protein, with no DNA. The sample totals 130,000 to 150,000 distinct CDR3 sequences. The sample taken for sequencing was naive CXCR3+ CD8+ T cells from blood. The subset was: CD45RO-CCR7+CD27+CD95- naive CD8+ T cells expressing CXCR3 (TNR3+). Receptors originate from a human donor in good health. Some clones in this sample may be carry-over from other donors' samples.

The chain carries TRBV29-1 and TRBJ2-7; absent DNA, TCRdb's TRBD1 call cannot be checked. The CDR3 spans 15 residues. The germline V gene encodes CDR1 SQVTM and CDR2 ANQGSEA. CDR3 sequence reads: CSVEDPGQGDDEQYF.

The J gene is TRBJ2-7, the V gene TRBV29-1; absent DNA, TCRdb's TRBD2 call cannot be checked. In germline, CDR1 is SQVTM, CDR2 ANQGSEA. CDR3 length: 13 residues. CDR3 residues: CSVTTRYSYEQYF.

The V gene is TRBV28, the J gene TRBJ2-2; TCRdb selects TRBD2, and the lack of DNA leaves this call unchecked. Germline loops: CDR1 MDHEN, CDR2 SYDVKM. The CDR3 totals 15 residues. CDR3 residues: CASTRLAGVAGELFF.

The chain combines TRBV24-1 with TRBJ1-5; TCRdb returns TRBD1, unconfirmable since there is no DNA. CDR1 and CDR2 (germline): KGHDR, SFDVKD. This CDR3 is 13 amino acids long. CDR3 sequence reads: CATSDTGGQPQHF.

The gene calls are TRBV28 and TRBJ2-2. This CDR3 is 14 amino acids long. Germline CDR1 is MDHEN and CDR2 is SYDVKM. This CDR3 is CASRTRRTTGELFF.